Detailed here is one TCR beta chain. There is no known antigen for this receptor. No much larger clonotype is one base removed from it; base qualities were not supplied. This sample is drawn from a study of cytomegalovirus exposure and HLA in healthy donors (dated by TCRdb to 2017 to 2019). As for the study more broadly: An earlier analysis of several hundred of the donors reported 276 Gb of sequence data and 95 million to 140 million unique TCR beta sequences obtained from roughly 170 million T cells. Along with the roughly 610-subject first cohort, a separate validation cohort of over a hundred different subjects was used. In the later analysis, no new phenotypic data were used to find candidate immune exposures; instead, reliance was placed on TCR beta sequences and their occurrence across donors. The study combined high-throughput TCR immunosequencing, statistical association of individual TCRs with disease status, and machine learning to predict cytomegalovirus infection status. The aim of the study was to test whether cataloging public T cell receptors could identify signatures of past pathogen exposure. About 5 DR-DQ haplotypes were handled as single units for association and clustering, since linkage in the cohort was strong. About 320 gigabases of sequencing data and 70 million to 100 million unique TCR sequences were included in an early release covering over 600 HLA-typed donors. The study profiled the T cell repertoires of under 700 subjects by immunosequencing and related them to cytomegalovirus serostatus. Every discovery cohort repertoire had been produced on one sequencing platform. Across 300 to 400 genotyped donors of the cohort, an average of about 240,000 unique TCR beta nucleotide sequences per donor were sequenced, and 15% to 20% of those sequences were non-productive. The number of donors typed differed by locus, with roughly 629-640 for A, B, C, DRB1 and DQB1, more than 500 for DQA1, over 600 for DPA1, and around 460 for DPB1. Of the 398 genotyped donors, over 65% fell in the genetic ancestry cluster associated with self-reported Caucasian donors. Donor age, sex, ethnicity and CMV serostatus were compiled alongside the repertoire data. HLA typing included class I and class II loci at four-digit resolution. Genome-wide SNP genotypes for about 65% of the 666 donors were used in a later genetic analysis, which treated that subset as a discovery cohort. A later analysis re-examined previously published TCR beta repertoires from over 500 donors and added high-resolution HLA genotyping to investigate patterns of TCR occurrence. In an earlier analysis of 587 of the donors, high-throughput TCR beta sequencing was used to judge whether each TCR beta V gene segment behaved as functional or pseudogenic.

Library prep was done by the immunoSEQ multiplex PCR assay. For the multiplex PCR, a mixture combining 60 forward primers for TCR Vbeta segments and 13 reverse primers for TCR Jbeta segments was used. The CDR3 region of rearranged TCR beta genes was amplified from genomic DNA with a multiplex PCR assay. The Illumina HiSeq System was used to sequence the amplified TCR beta libraries as 87-base-pair reads. The published analysis was carried out like this. Across the 640 or so repertoires, a later analysis counted tens of millions of unique TCR beta chains, approximately 12 million of which were shared by at least two donors. A nearest-neighbor algorithm error-corrected the raw reads and collapsed the reads into unique sequences, merging closely related sequences to remove PCR and sequencing errors. V, D and J gene segments were assigned by aligning CDR3 sequences to IMGT reference sequences. Each retained sequence needed at least a six-nucleotide match to both a V gene segment and a J gene segment. A rearrangement was called productive if the CDR3 had no stop codons and remained in frame with V and J, and every other rearrangement was called non-productive. CDR3 was defined by IMGT convention, running from the second conserved V-encoded cysteine to the conserved J-encoded phenylalanine. The earlier analysis of fewer than 700 of the donors excluded sequences that lacked an unambiguous match to a single V gene segment. In an earlier analysis of roughly 500 of the donors, V segments were called functional above 56.7% productive rearrangements and were called segregating when the between-donor standard deviation exceeded 5%. A statistical classification framework was developed to diagnose cytomegalovirus status using the catalog of TCR beta chain sequences. In a later analysis, V and J genes were assigned by comparing TCR nucleotide sequences against IMGT/GENE-DB human TR gene sequences. In a later analysis, CDR3 sequences and most-parsimonious VDJ recombination scenarios were assigned using the TCRdist pipeline. A later analysis defined each TCR beta chain by its CDR3 amino acid sequence plus V-gene family, and excluded reads lacking a unique V-gene family. A later analysis removed 592 highly shared, low-generation-probability nucleotide sequences to deal with suspected cross-contamination and a sequencing artifact. In a later analysis, a clonal expansion index was calculated for each public chain from normalized within-repertoire ranks of inferred template counts. A later analysis computed generation probabilities with a VDJ recombination model fitted to out-of-frame rearrangements, and checked the results against IGoR. In a later analysis, hypergeometric tests were used to score TCR-TCR, TCR-HLA and TCR-CMV co-occurrence, with a repertoire-size bias correction applied to TCR pairs. False discovery rates were estimated in a later analysis by permuting HLA or CMV assignments 20 times. In a later analysis, co-occurring TCRs were grouped using DBSCAN, and TCRdist sequence similarity was added for clustering within HLA-allele-positive subsets. Repertoires with fewer than 30,000 or more than 120,000 public chains were left out of co-occurrence clustering, as were four to six repertoires with anomalous nucleotide sharing. What TCRdb holds here is the immuneACCESS table cut down to in-frame rearrangements. Part of the clones is not present; checked against another copy, under half of the missing clones reflect an unresolved V gene, and the others are unexplained. V and J calls and clone size are copied from that table; D and trimming were computed from the DNA. The sample contains around 200,000 clones, roughly 80% of them found a single time. The ten largest clonotypes hold around 1.7% of the sample.

The investigation overall reported the following: The 87-base-pair reads could not distinguish some IMGT-functional V segments, including TRBV6-2 and TRBV6-3, so those segments were excluded. HLA typing was unavailable for some donors at each locus, so association tests used only the typed subset. A group of highly shared sequence variants was considered likely to be a technical artifact of the sequencing pipeline. The presence/absence analyses assumed that sequencing depth was roughly uniform across donors, and that assumption may not be true. A later analysis associated 15,000 to 20,000 TCR beta sequences with specific HLA alleles at a false discovery rate of 0.05. For the cohort, immune exposure information was limited to CMV serostatus. In vitro tests confirmed that three of the cytomegalovirus-associated TCR beta chains recognize cytomegalovirus antigens. According to a later analysis, parvovirus B19, influenza, CMV and Epstein-Barr virus appeared linked to several top co-occurrence clusters. A total of fewer than 200 TCR beta chains were listed by the study as associated with cytomegalovirus. A further reported finding was that TCR beta sequences accurately predicted the HLA-A and HLA-B alleles for most subjects in the first cohort. The classifier was reported to diagnose cytomegalovirus status with high specificity and sensitivity in both the original cohort and the validation cohort. Assigning TCR associations to individual alleles was difficult when HLA alleles, especially DR and DQ, strongly co-occurred. In a later analysis, the rate of TCR association differed among HLA loci, with DRB1 alleles having the most associated TCRs and HLA-C alleles having the fewest. Most TCR sequences were seen in very few donors, while some public TCRs were found in many individuals. Because counts were too low, seventeen rarely observed V segments, including chromosome 9 orphons, were left out of the earlier analysis of some 600 of the donors. In a later analysis, HLA-associated TCR beta chains were found to be more clonally expanded and to have lower generation probabilities than equally common non-associated chains. In a later genetic analysis, fewer N-insertions in productive TCRs were reported among donors in an Asian-associated ancestry cluster than the approximately 710-donor mean. Correlated functional status among segregating V segments might be attributable to linkage disequilibrium, but an unknown experimental factor could not be ruled out. According to the authors, the approach could potentially be generalized to other disease states and immunological phenotypes. According to a later analysis, most CMV-associated TCR beta chains appeared to be HLA-restricted, and the HLA associations seemed to be driven largely by CMV exposure. In a later genetic analysis, a missense DCLRE1C variant was associated with V-gene and J-gene trimming of TCR beta chains, and the association was replicated in an independent cohort. Only TCR beta chains were sequenced in this cohort, and the absence of alpha or paired-chain data limited detectable features. Broadly in line with IMGT annotations, most TCR beta V segments showed up in productive rearrangements about 90% or about 30% of the time in an earlier analysis of a few hundred of the donors.

The cohort consisted of 650 to 700 healthy bone marrow donors. At the time of sampling, every cohort member was nominally healthy, though immune exposures that went unrecorded were likely present. The donor tested CMV seronegative, placing the donor among the 350 or so seronegative members of the cohort. Each donor provided a peripheral blood sample, and peripheral blood mononuclear cells were used for TCR beta sequencing. Genomic DNA was extracted from the blood cell samples with the Qiagen DNeasy Blood Extraction Kit. The germline V gene provides CDR1 MNHEY and CDR2 SVGAGI. V sheds 4 bases and J sheds 0 bases, leaving 12 bases between their ends. The CDR3 spans 16 residues, from the cysteine through the phenylalanine. The read is trimmed to its CDR3 DNA, 48 bases read in frame from base 1.

The rearranged chain carries TRBV6-5 and TRBJ2-2, and possibly TRBD1, on 5 matching bases. The sequenced sample was PBMCs. The sequence came from a man aged 45-60 years in good health and CMV-seronegative. The CDR3 region has the sequence CASSLRPRANTGELFF. The nucleotide sequence reads as follows: TGTGCCAGCAGTTTGAGACCCAGGGCGAACACCGGGGAGCTGTTTTTT.